Shown below are 26 T cell receptor beta chains from a single sample sequenced in a study of cytomegalovirus exposure and HLA in healthy donors. Both 60 Vbeta primers and 13 Jbeta primers went into the PCR. Assay: immunoSEQ multiplex PCR; the TCRdb copy retains only in-frame clones and omits some. This table has approximately 140,000 clones, under 75% appearing once. Sequenced material: PBMCs. All receptors derive from a woman in her fifties or sixties in good health and CMV-seropositive.

This clone was counted between two and nine times. The V and J genes are TRBV27 and TRBJ2-5; D call uncertain. This CDR3 is built from 16 residues. V was clipped by 0 bases and J by 3 bases, with 14 bases between them. Germline CDR1 MNHEY, CDR2 SMNVEV (reference sequence). DNA for the CDR3: TGTGCCAGCAGTTTATCTCGGGTTGGCCAAAAAGAGACCCAGTACTTC. It encodes CASSLSRVGQKETQYF.

This clone came up a few times. This chain joins TRBV18 and TRBJ1-6; 10 bases are a match to TRBD1. This CDR3 spans 16 amino acids. Germline V CDR1 and CDR2: KGHSH, LQKENI. Losses at the gene ends were 3 bases for V and 8 bases for J; bases not matched to a gene: 7. The CDR3 reads CASSPKTGTGDSPLHF. DNA for the CDR3: TGTGCCAGCTCACCTAAAACGGGGACAGGGGATTCACCCCTCCACTTT.

CDR3: CASSWGQGARGYTF. CDR3 sequence (DNA): TGTGCCAGCAGCTGGGGACAGGGGGCGCGTGGCTACACCTTC. This chain connects TRBV5-5 to TRBJ1-2; the match to TRBD1 covers 12 bases. V trimming: 3 bases; J trimming: 7 bases; junction bases outside the gene matches: 4. The CDR3 spans 14 residues. Germline V lookup: CDR1 SGHKS, CDR2 YYEKEE (reference sequence).

The chain joins TRBV19 to TRBJ2-1, with 14 bases that match TRBD2. The CDR3 runs 15 residues. V gave up 6 bases and J gave up 6 bases; unmatched junction bases: 4. Germline-derived CDR1 and CDR2 are LNHDA and SQIVND (reference sequence). CDR3 protein: CASRGTSGSLNEQFF. In DNA form, the CDR3 reads TGTGCCAGTAGAGGGACTAGCGGGAGTCTCAATGAGCAGTTCTTC.

The chain recombines TRBV5-1 with TRBJ2-2; 7 nucleotides line up with TRBD1. Germline V gives CDR1 SGHRS, CDR2 YFSETQ. This CDR3 is 17 amino acids long. Unmatched junction bases numbered 15, after V lost 4 bases and J lost 6 bases. The DNA for the CDR3 is TGCGCCAGCAGCCAGACCAAAGACAGGGCGTTTCCCGGGGAGCTGTTTTTT. This sequence encodes CASSQTKDRAFPGELFF.

The V gene is TRBV28, the J gene TRBJ1-2; TRBD1 aligns across 8 bases. After removal of 5 bases from V and 7 bases from J, the junction contained 6 bases not matched to a gene. The CDR3 is 13 residues long. The germline V gene has CDR1 MDHEN and CDR2 SYDVKM. CDR3 in DNA: TGTGCCAGCAGTCCGGGGACAGGTCTTGGCTACACCTTC. Translated, it gives CASSPGTGLGYTF.

This clone was detected only a few times. The V call is TRBV2, the J call TRBJ1-4; 7 bases agree with TRBD1. CDR3 length: 14 amino acids. Germline trimming cut 5 bases from V and 8 bases from J; bases unmatched to any gene: 8. Per the germline V gene, CDR1 is SNHLY and CDR2 is FYNNEI. Here the CDR3 DNA reads TGTGCCAGCAGTCGAGACAGGGTCGCGGAAAAACTGTTTTTT. It specifies CASSRDRVAEKLFF.

The gene calls are TRBV5-1 and TRBJ2-1, with D possibly being TRBD2 (6 bases). The CDR3 contains 13 residues. Germline V gene sequence: CDR1 SGHRS, CDR2 YFSETQ. The V end lost 4 bases, the J end lost 5 bases, and 10 bases lay between the germline ends. CDR3 DNA: TGCGCCAGCAGCCCGCCGGGGGACAATGAGCAGTTCTTC. Translation: CASSPPGDNEQFF.

The chain joins TRBV5-8 to TRBJ2-3; no clear D gene. CDR3 length: 11 residues. Trimming took off 4 bases at V and 6 bases at J, with 6 bases between the two ends. Germline V gene data show CDR1 as SGHTS and CDR2 as YDEGEE. CDR3 nucleotides: TGTGCCAGCAGCCTCAGGGATACGCAGTATTTT. Its translation is CASSLRDTQYF.

This chain links TRBV11-1 with TRBJ2-7, with TRBD1 as a possible D gene (5 bases). V was trimmed by 5 bases and J by 6 bases, leaving 17 bases between them. The V gene's germline CDR1 is SGHAT and CDR2 FQDESV (reference sequence). CDR3 size: 14 residues. CDR3 loop: CASSPQLQVPEQYF. The CDR3 DNA reads as TGTGCCAGCAGCCCCCAATTACAGGTACCCGAGCAGTACTTC.

The chain uses TRBV30 and TRBJ2-3; 7 nucleotides agree with TRBD1. Per the germline V gene, CDR1 is GTSNPN and CDR2 is SVGIG (reference sequence). This CDR3 spans 14 amino acids. J lost 0 bases, V lost 4 bases, and 4 bases had no gene match. The CDR3 here is CAWTGGTSTDTQYF. In DNA form, the CDR3 reads TGTGCCTGGACAGGGGGTACTAGCACAGATACGCAGTATTTT.

The genes are TRBV5-8 and TRBJ2-5; 9 bases map to TRBD1. The ends lost 2 bases at V and 5 bases at J; junction bases unmatched: 7. The length of the CDR3 is 15 residues. Germline V gene lookup returns CDR1 SGHTS and CDR2 YDEGEE. The CDR3 coding sequence is TGTGCCAGCAGCTTACGCACAGGGGGCGTCGAGACCCAGTACTTC. As protein: CASSLRTGGVETQYF.

This sequence joins TRBV28 and TRBJ1-2, with 8 bases aligning to TRBD1. The CDR3 contains 16 residues. J was trimmed by 8 bases and V by 2 bases; bases with no gene match: 13. CDR1 and CDR2 (germline): MDHEN, SYDVKM. For the CDR3, the DNA is TGTGCCAGCAGTTTAAACAGGGGGACGACAACAGGCGGCTACACCTTC. It is translated as CASSLNRGTTTGGYTF.

This clone appeared a few times. Other DNA sequences in this specimen translate into the identical CDR3. The genes are TRBV29-1 and TRBJ2-5; D perhaps matches TRBD2 (5 bases). Germline V gene data show CDR1 as SQVTM and CDR2 as ANQGSEA. This CDR3 comprises 12 residues. With 8 bases removed from V and 4 bases from J, the gap between germline ends came to 14 bases. CDR3 nucleotides: TGCAGCATCCAAGGACGGGGAGAGACCCAGTACTTC. It is translated as CSIQGRGETQYF.

This clone was observed a handful of times. V and J are TRBV5-8 and TRBJ1-4; TRBD1 is a possible D gene (5 bases). This CDR3 is built from 14 residues. The germline gives CDR1 SGHTS, CDR2 YDEGEE. V dropped 4 bases and J dropped 8 bases, with 15 bases sitting between them. The CDR3 sequence is CASSRGGAGEKLFF. The CDR3 DNA follows: TGTGCCAGCAGCCGCGGAGGGGCTGGGGAAAAACTGTTTTTT.

V usage is TRBV6-1 and J usage is TRBJ2-3; D possibly corresponds to TRBD1 (5 bases). The germline V and J ends were trimmed by 6 bases and 3 bases, with 7 bases remaining between them. Germline CDR1 reads MNHNS; CDR2 reads SASEGT. The CDR3 sequence is 12 residues long. For the CDR3, the DNA is TGTGCCAGCAGGGCAGGGACAGATACGCAGTATTTT. Protein product: CASRAGTDTQYF.

The V gene is TRBV11-2, the J gene TRBJ2-1; D not resolved. Trimming cost V 5 bases and J 2 bases, with 7 bases left between them. The V gene's germline CDR1 is SGHAT and CDR2 FQNNGV. This CDR3 contains 13 residues. The CDR3 bases are TGTGCCAGCAGCCCCGTAGCCTACAATGAGCAGTTCTTC. It translates to CASSPVAYNEQFF.

The chain links TRBV2 to TRBJ2-5, with unresolved D. The germline V gene encodes CDR1 SNHLY and CDR2 FYNNEI. The ends were cut back, 6 bases at V and 4 bases at J, with 9 bases in the middle. This CDR3 has 12 amino acids. CDR3 sequence: CASRVRLETQYF. CDR3 nucleotides: TGTGCCAGCAGAGTGAGGCTAGAGACCCAGTACTTC.

The chain links TRBV19 to TRBJ2-2, with 11 bases identical to TRBD2. This CDR3 contains 17 residues. CDR1 and CDR2 from the germline V gene are LNHDA and SQIVND (reference sequence). After removal of 5 bases from V and 3 bases from J, the junction contained 8 bases not matched to a gene. Here the CDR3 reads CASSPRLTSGDTGELFF. The CDR3 nucleotides read TGTGCCAGTAGTCCTCGGTTGACTAGCGGGGACACCGGGGAGCTGTTTTTT.

This chain joins TRBV2 and TRBJ2-5; maybe TRBD2 (6 bases). This CDR3 is built from 13 residues. CDR1 is SNHLY, CDR2 FYNNEI, per germline. The V gene lost 3 bases and the J gene lost 5 bases, with 10 bases spanning the gap. The CDR3 sequence: CASSEVEGETQYF. CDR3 DNA sequence: TGTGCCAGCAGTGAGGTGGAGGGGGAGACCCAGTACTTC.

This chain connects TRBV28 to TRBJ2-3, with TRBD2 matching 13 bases. Losses at the gene ends were 4 bases for V and 4 bases for J; bases not matched to a gene: 11. Germline V gene lookup returns CDR1 MDHEN and CDR2 SYDVKM. The CDR3 length is 18 residues. The CDR3 spells CASSSLGTSGVRADTQYF. The CDR3 DNA sequence: TGTGCCAGCAGTTCCCTGGGGACTAGCGGGGTTCGGGCAGATACGCAGTATTTT.

The chain employs TRBV5-4 and TRBJ2-1; a possible D gene is TRBD2 (5 bases). Looked up from germline, CDR1 is SGHNT and CDR2 is YYREEE (reference sequence). Trimming pared 0 bases from V and 3 bases from J, leaving 7 bases between. This CDR3 comprises 14 residues. The CDR3 is CASSLESGYNEQFF. CDR3 nucleotide sequence: TGTGCCAGCAGCTTGGAAAGCGGCTACAATGAGCAGTTCTTC.

This sequence joins TRBV5-1 and TRBJ2-3; D remains ambiguous. CDR3 length: 15 residues. CDR1 is SGHRS and CDR2 is YFSETQ in the germline V gene. Between the trimmed V and J ends, which lost 0 bases and 0 bases, there was a span of 8 bases. Here the CDR3 reads CASSLVSSSTDTQYF. As DNA, the CDR3 is TGCGCCAGCAGCTTGGTTAGCAGCAGCACAGATACGCAGTATTTT.

The chain recombines TRBV19 with TRBJ1-1; 9 positions agree with TRBD1. Trimming cost V 6 bases and J 3 bases; bases outside gene matches: 2. Germline CDR1 LNHDA, CDR2 SQIVND (reference sequence). The length of the CDR3 is 13 residues. Here the CDR3 reads CASRRDRDTEAFF. The CDR3 DNA reads as TGTGCCAGTAGAAGGGACAGGGACACTGAAGCTTTCTTT.

V and J are TRBV6-6 and TRBJ1-5, with 9 bases aligning to TRBD1. V shed 7 bases, J shed 6 bases, and the junction held 10 bases outside the gene matches. Germline V gene lookup returns CDR1 MNHNY and CDR2 SVGAGI (reference sequence). The CDR3 totals 15 residues. CDR3 loop: CASTPARDRVQPQHF. The CDR3 coding sequence is TGTGCCAGCACCCCTGCCCGGGACAGGGTTCAGCCCCAGCATTTT.

There are a few counts of this clone. V gene TRBV28 combines with J gene TRBJ2-3; 9 nucleotides align to TRBD2. CDR3 size: 18 residues. Germline assignment: CDR1 MDHEN and CDR2 SYDVKM. J lost 4 bases, V lost 4 bases, and 15 bases had no gene match. CDR3 amino acids: CASSSKHQREAVADTQYF. CDR3 nucleotide sequence: TGTGCCAGCAGTTCAAAGCATCAGCGGGAGGCGGTCGCAGATACGCAGTATTTT.